These 22 T cell receptor beta chains were all obtained from the same sample, sequenced in a study of identical twins. TCRdb reprocessed the 5' RACE reads with MiXCR, giving one entry per CDR3 protein. The sample shows 420,000 or so distinct CDR3 sequences, under 20% of them seen only once. Sequencing was performed on naive T cells sorted from blood. These receptors came from a man aged 45-65 years in good health.

The J gene is TRBJ2-7, the V gene TRBV29-1, with 9 nucleotides matching TRBD1. Germline-derived CDR1 and CDR2 are SQVTM and ANQGSEA. The length of the CDR3 is 13 residues. Germline trimming cut 4 bases from V and 6 bases from J; bases unmatched to any gene: 7. In DNA, the CDR3 is TGCAGCGTTGCACCGGGACAGGGAGGCGAGCAGTACTTC. Its protein product is CSVAPGQGGEQYF.

This clonotype showed up just once. Being one base from a much bigger clone, this may be a read error. The chain carries TRBV12-3 or TRBV12-4 and TRBJ1-2; 7 bases fit TRBD1. This CDR3 is built from 11 residues. The CDR3 region is CATGTAYDYTF. The CDR3 bases are TGTGCCACCGGGACAGCATATGACTACACCTTC.

The CDR3 loop is CASSYQRNTEAFF. CDR3 in DNA: TGTGCCAGCAGTTACCAGAGGAACACTGAAGCTTTCTTT. V and J are TRBV6-5 and TRBJ1-1; D gene unclear. CDR1 and CDR2 (germline): MNHEY, SVGAGI. Between the trimmed V and J ends, which lost 2 bases and 1 base, there was a span of 5 bases. The CDR3 runs to 13 residues.

V and J are TRBV13 and TRBJ2-1; D is undetermined. There are 15 residues in the CDR3. CDR1 and CDR2 from the germline V gene are PRHDT and FYEKMQ (reference sequence). Trimming removed 4 bases at V and 0 bases at J, with 10 bases between. The CDR3 spells CASSSTTSSYNEQFF. CDR3 nucleotide sequence: TGTGCCAGCAGCTCAACTACAAGCTCCTACAATGAGCAGTTCTTC.

This clonotype was counted between two and nine times. The chain uses TRBV20-1 and TRBJ2-3; 12 bases match TRBD2. In germline, CDR1 is DFQATT, CDR2 SNEGSKA (reference sequence). The CDR3 sequence is 15 residues long. Unmatched junction bases numbered 6, after V lost 4 bases and J lost 4 bases. CDR3 residues: CSATGLAGLADTQYF. The CDR3 bases are TGCAGTGCTACCGGACTAGCGGGGTTGGCAGATACGCAGTATTTT.

This chain uses TRBV6-2 or TRBV6-3 with TRBJ1-1; D is ambiguous. CDR1 MNHEY and CDR2 SVGEGT come from the germline V gene. This CDR3 is 16 amino acids long. The V end was cut by 4 bases, the J end by 1 base, with 16 bases between. The CDR3 protein is CASSSGQGRKNTEAFF. Here the CDR3 DNA reads TGTGCCAGCAGTTCGGGCCAAGGACGGAAGAACACTGAAGCTTTCTTT.

This rearrangement joins TRBV7-2 to TRBJ2-1, with D unclear. Trimming removed 1 base at V and 10 bases at J, with 8 bases between. The CDR3 runs to 12 residues. Germline CDR1 SGHTA, CDR2 FQGNSA. CDR3 sequence reads: CASSLGVPEQFF. CDR3 sequence (DNA): TGTGCCAGCAGCTTAGGGGTACCCGAGCAGTTCTTC.

This clonotype was seen many times. The chain carries TRBV12-3 or TRBV12-4 and TRBJ2-1; 10 bases agree with TRBD1. Germline trimming cut 6 bases from V and 9 bases from J; bases unmatched to any gene: 8. CDR3 length: 14 amino acids. The CDR3 DNA is TGTGCCAGCAGAGAGAAGGACAGGGGGGGTGAGCAGTTCTTC. Translated, it gives CASREKDRGGEQFF.

This clonotype was seen at least ten times. J is TRBJ2-2 and V is TRBV27; D call uncertain. V dropped 5 bases and J dropped 2 bases, with 9 bases sitting between them. This CDR3 has 14 amino acids. Germline lookup yields CDR1 MNHEY and CDR2 SMNVEV (reference sequence). The CDR3 sequence: CASSISINTGELFF. CDR3 coding DNA: TGTGCCAGCAGTATAAGCATTAACACCGGGGAGCTGTTTTTT.

This clonotype was detected a few times. The J gene is TRBJ2-7, the V gene TRBV20-1; TRBD1 aligns across 7 bases. Germline assignment: CDR1 DFQATT and CDR2 SNEGSKA (reference sequence). This CDR3 is built from 12 residues. With 6 bases clipped from V and 2 bases from J, the junction kept 4 bases outside the gene matches. CDR3 in DNA: TGCAGTGCCCCTGGGACAGCCTACGAGCAGTACTTC. Its protein is CSAPGTAYEQYF.

This clonotype was observed many times. The J gene is TRBJ2-7, the V gene TRBV3-1, with D possibly matching TRBD1 (5 bases). Trimming took 1 base from V and 2 from J, leaving 12 bases between them. The V gene's germline CDR1 is LGHDT and CDR2 YNNKEL (reference sequence). The CDR3 consists of 15 residues. The CDR3 coding sequence is TGTGCCAGCAGCCAAGCGATTGACAGACCCTACGAGCAGTACTTC. Protein sequence: CASSQAIDRPYEQYF.

This clonotype appeared a few times. The chain combines TRBV27 with TRBJ2-1; the match to TRBD2 covers 11 bases. Germline loops: CDR1 MNHEY, CDR2 SMNVEV (reference sequence). V trimming: 5 bases; J trimming: 8 bases; junction bases outside the gene matches: 5. The length of the CDR3 is 14 residues. CDR3 region: CASSTLAGVYEQFF. CDR3 nucleotides: TGTGCCAGCAGTACACTAGCGGGAGTATATGAGCAGTTCTTC.

The chain recombines TRBV7-2 with TRBJ2-7, with 14 bases lining up with TRBD2. The CDR3 length is 15 residues. Germline-derived CDR1 and CDR2 are SGHTA and FQGNSA. Trimming took 1 base from V and 6 from J; bases not matched to a gene: 2. CDR3 DNA sequence: TGTGCCAGCAGCTTAGGGGGACTAGCGGGGGCCGAGCAGTACTTC. This gives the protein CASSLGGLAGAEQYF.

This clonotype was observed a few times. J is TRBJ1-4 and V is TRBV27, with 8 bases matching TRBD1. The germline gives CDR1 MNHEY, CDR2 SMNVEV (reference sequence). The CDR3 is made up of 16 amino acids. After removal of 5 bases from V and 2 bases from J, the junction contained 7 bases not matched to a gene. Here the CDR3 reads CASSKDRAVTNEKLFF. CDR3 coding DNA: TGTGCCAGCAGTAAGGACAGGGCGGTGACTAATGAAAAACTGTTTTTT.

This clonotype showed up many times. This chain joins TRBV5-1 and TRBJ2-1, with a weak D call TRBD2 (6 bases). Per germline, CDR1 SGHRS and CDR2 YFSETQ. The CDR3 consists of 18 residues. Trimming pared 0 bases from V and 0 bases from J, leaving 16 bases between. Here the CDR3 DNA reads TGCGCCAGCAGCTTGGGCGGGACCATTTGGAGCTCCTACAATGAGCAGTTCTTC. Its translation: CASSLGGTIWSSYNEQFF. The full variable domain, its missing parts supplied by reference TRBV5-1 and TRBJ2-1, is KAGVTQTPRYLIKTRGQQVTLSCSPISGHRSVSWYQQTPGQGLQFLFEYFSETQRNKGNFPGRFSGRQFSNSRSEMNVSTLELGDSALYLCASSLGGTIWSSYNEQFFGPGTRLTVL.

This chain connects TRBV6-2 or TRBV6-3 to TRBJ2-7; TRBD2 aligns across 10 bases. The ends lost 2 bases at V and 2 bases at J; junction bases unmatched: 6. CDR1 MNHEY and CDR2 SVGEGT come from the germline V gene. This CDR3 region has 16 residues. CDR3 loop: CASSYKLAGIPYEQYF. The CDR3 DNA is TGTGCCAGCAGTTACAAACTAGCGGGAATTCCCTACGAGCAGTACTTC.

The chain carries TRBV10-3 and TRBJ2-4, with D perhaps matching TRBD1 or TRBD2 (5 bases each). The V and J ends lost 2 bases and 7 bases respectively, with 24 bases between them. The CDR3 loop spans 18 amino acids. Germline CDR1 ENHRY, CDR2 SYGVKD. The CDR3 sequence is CAISETMGPLGIRNIQYF. CDR3 DNA sequence: TGTGCCATCAGTGAGACAATGGGACCGTTGGGGATACGGAACATTCAGTACTTC.

This clonotype has just a few counts. The chain links TRBV5-8 to TRBJ2-7, with a possible D match to TRBD2 (5 bases). Germline-derived CDR1 and CDR2 are SGHTS and YDEGEE. V lost 6 bases to trimming and J lost 0 bases, with 10 bases between them. The CDR3 sequence is 13 residues long. The CDR3: CASTLRGSYEQYF. The CDR3 region has the DNA TGTGCCAGCACCCTACGGGGCTCCTACGAGCAGTACTTC. Full variable domain (outside the CDR3, taken from reference TRBV5-8 and TRBJ2-7): EAGVTQSPTHLIKTRGQQATLRCSPISGHTSVYWYQQALGLGLQFLLWYDEGEERNRGNFPPRFSGRQFPNYSSELNVNALELEDSALYLCASTLRGSYEQYFGPGTRLTVT.

The V gene is TRBV4-3, the J gene TRBJ2-3, with D possibly being TRBD1 (5 bases). Germline CDR1 is LGHNA and CDR2 is YSLEER. The CDR3 extends over 13 amino acids. V lost 2 bases, J lost 9 bases, and 12 bases lay in between. Written as DNA, the CDR3 is TGCGCCAGCAGCCAAAAAGGACAAACAACGCAGTATTTT. Translated: CASSQKGQTTQYF.

There are many counts of this clonotype. This sequence joins TRBV28 and TRBJ2-2, with 9 bases that match TRBD2. V was clipped by 7 bases and J by 1 base; unmatched bases: 7. This CDR3 has 16 amino acids. Germline CDR1 and CDR2: MDHEN and SYDVKM. For the CDR3, the DNA is TGTGCCAGCAAGGCCAGCGGGGGGAGGAACACCGGGGAGCTGTTTTTT. It yields the protein CASKASGGRNTGELFF.

The sample holds many counts of this clonotype. The chain employs TRBV12-3 or TRBV12-4 and TRBJ1-2; D ambiguous. CDR3 length: 13 amino acids. Between the trimmed V and J ends, which lost 6 bases and 0 bases, there was a span of 8 bases. CDR3 nucleotide sequence: TGTGCCAGCAGGCCTCCTTCTAACTATGGCTACACCTTC. This codes for CASRPPSNYGYTF.

The chain joins TRBV5-1 to TRBJ1-4; D may be TRBD1 (5 bases). Germline values: CDR1 SGHRS, CDR2 YFSETQ. V was shortened by 3 bases and J by 4 bases, with 16 bases between the two germline ends. This CDR3 is built from 16 residues. CDR3 in amino acids: CASSSLPGGDNEKLFF. CDR3 sequence (DNA): TGCGCCAGCAGCTCCTTGCCCGGAGGGGATAATGAAAAACTGTTTTTT.